What follows describes a single TCR beta chain. The antigen is unknown. Using RNA transcripts as the source, TCR beta CDR3 regions were amplified. When the TCR CDR3 underwent first-round RT-PCR, the HTBI primer set was used. TCRdb redid the calling of the multiplex PCR reads with MiXCR, one entry per CDR3 protein. The sample records a few hundred thousand distinct CDR3 sequences, roughly 25% being singletons. These data originate in a study of T cells in Graves' hyperthyroidism and ophthalmopathy. Study findings and constraints: In simple terms, a model built on 13 V-J features told ophthalmopathy apart from stable hyperthyroidism.

Sequenced: blood. The origin of this receptor is a man aged 45-60 years with Graves' hyperthyroidism.

CDR3 in DNA: TGTGCCAGCAGTTTCGGAAGGGGGAGCACTGAAGCTTTCTTT. Its protein is CASSFGRGSTEAFF. The chain has TRBV28 and TRBJ1-1; possible D gene TRBD1, 6 bases. Trimming cost V 3 bases and J 4 bases, with 12 bases left between them. CDR3 length: 14 amino acids. Germline values: CDR1 MDHEN, CDR2 SYDVKM.